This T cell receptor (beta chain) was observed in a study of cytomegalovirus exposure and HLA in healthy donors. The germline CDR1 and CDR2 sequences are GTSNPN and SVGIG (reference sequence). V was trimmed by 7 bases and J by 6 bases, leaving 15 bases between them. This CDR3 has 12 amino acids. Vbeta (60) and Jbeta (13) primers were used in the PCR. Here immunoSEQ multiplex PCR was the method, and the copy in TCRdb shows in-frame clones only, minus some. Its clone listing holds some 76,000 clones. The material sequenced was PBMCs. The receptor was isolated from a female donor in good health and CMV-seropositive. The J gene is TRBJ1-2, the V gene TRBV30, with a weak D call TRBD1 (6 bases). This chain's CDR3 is CALSRGAHGYTF. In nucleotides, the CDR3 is TGTGCCTTATCACGGGGGGCCCATGGCTACACCTTC. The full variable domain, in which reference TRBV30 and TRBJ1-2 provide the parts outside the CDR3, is SQTIHQWPATLVQPVGSPLSLECTVEGTSNPNLYWYRQAAGRGLQLLFYSVGIGQISSEVPQNLSASRPQDRQFILSSKKLLLSDSGFYLCALSRGAHGYTFGSGTRLTVV.